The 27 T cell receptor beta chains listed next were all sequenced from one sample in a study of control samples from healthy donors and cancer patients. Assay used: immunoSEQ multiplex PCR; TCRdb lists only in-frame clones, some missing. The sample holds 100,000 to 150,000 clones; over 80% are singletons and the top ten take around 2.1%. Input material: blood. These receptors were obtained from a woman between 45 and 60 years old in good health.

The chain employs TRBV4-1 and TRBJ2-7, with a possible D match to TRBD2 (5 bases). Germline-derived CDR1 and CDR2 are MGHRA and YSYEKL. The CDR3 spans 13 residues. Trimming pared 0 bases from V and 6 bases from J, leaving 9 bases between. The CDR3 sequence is CASSQERAGEQYF. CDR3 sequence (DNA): TGCGCCAGCAGCCAAGAGCGGGCGGGCGAGCAGTACTTC.

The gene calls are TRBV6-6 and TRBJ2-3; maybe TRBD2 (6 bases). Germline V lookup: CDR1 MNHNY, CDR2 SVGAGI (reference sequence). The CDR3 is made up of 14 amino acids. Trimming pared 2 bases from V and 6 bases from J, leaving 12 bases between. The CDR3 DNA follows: TGTGCCAGCAGTTACCCGGACGGGGGTGATACGCAGTATTTT. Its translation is CASSYPDGGDTQYF.

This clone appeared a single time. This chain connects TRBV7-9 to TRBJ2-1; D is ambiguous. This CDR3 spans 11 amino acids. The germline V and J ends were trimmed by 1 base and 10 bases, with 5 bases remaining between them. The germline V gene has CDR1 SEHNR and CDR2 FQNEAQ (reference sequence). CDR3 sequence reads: CASSLGPEQFF. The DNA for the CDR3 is TGTGCCAGCAGCTTAGGTCCCGAGCAGTTCTTC.

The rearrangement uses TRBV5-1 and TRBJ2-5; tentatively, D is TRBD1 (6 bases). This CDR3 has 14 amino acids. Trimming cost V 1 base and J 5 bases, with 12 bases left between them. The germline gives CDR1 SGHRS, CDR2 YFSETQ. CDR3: CASSLSPGVETQYF. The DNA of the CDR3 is TGCGCCAGCAGCTTGTCGCCAGGGGTCGAGACCCAGTACTTC.

CDR3 in amino acids: CAWSGSSEVRAKNIQYF. The CDR3 DNA is TGTGCCTGGAGTGGAAGTTCAGAAGTTAGGGCCAAAAACATTCAGTACTTC. J is TRBJ2-4 and V is TRBV30; D is unclear. This CDR3 comprises 17 residues. The germline V and J ends were trimmed by 1 base and 1 base, with 17 bases remaining between them. CDR1 and CDR2 (germline): GTSNPN, SVGIG (reference sequence). Looking up the rest from reference TRBV30 and TRBJ2-4 gives the full variable domain: SQTIHQWPATLVQPVGSPLSLECTVEGTSNPNLYWYRQAAGRGLQLLFYSVGIGQISSEVPQNLSASRPQDRQFILSSKKLLLSDSGFYLCAWSGSSEVRAKNIQYFGAGTRLSVL.

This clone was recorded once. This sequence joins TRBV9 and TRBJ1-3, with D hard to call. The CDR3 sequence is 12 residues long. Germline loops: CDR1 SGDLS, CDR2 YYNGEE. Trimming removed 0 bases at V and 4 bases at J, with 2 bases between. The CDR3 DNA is TGTGCCAGCAGCGTAGTGGGAAACACCATATATTTT. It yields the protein CASSVVGNTIYF.

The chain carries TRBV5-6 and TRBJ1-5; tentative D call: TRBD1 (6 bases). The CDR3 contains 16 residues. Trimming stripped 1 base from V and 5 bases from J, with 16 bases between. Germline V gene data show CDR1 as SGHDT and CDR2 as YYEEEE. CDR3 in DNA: TGTGCCAGCAGCTTGAACGGGGGCGCATCCGATCAGCCCCAGCATTTT. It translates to CASSLNGGASDQPQHF.

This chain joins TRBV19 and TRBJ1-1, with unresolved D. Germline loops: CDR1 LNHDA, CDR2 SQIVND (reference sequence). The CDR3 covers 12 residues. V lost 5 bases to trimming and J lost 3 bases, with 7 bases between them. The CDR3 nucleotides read TGTGCCAGTAGTGACGGGTACACTGAAGCTTTCTTT. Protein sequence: CASSDGYTEAFF.

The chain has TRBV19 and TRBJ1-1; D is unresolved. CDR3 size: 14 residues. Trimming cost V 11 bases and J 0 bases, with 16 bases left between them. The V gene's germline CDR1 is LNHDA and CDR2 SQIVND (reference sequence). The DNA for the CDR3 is TGTGCCGTCGGGGAGTTGAAAATGAACACTGAAGCTTTCTTT. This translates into CAVGELKMNTEAFF.

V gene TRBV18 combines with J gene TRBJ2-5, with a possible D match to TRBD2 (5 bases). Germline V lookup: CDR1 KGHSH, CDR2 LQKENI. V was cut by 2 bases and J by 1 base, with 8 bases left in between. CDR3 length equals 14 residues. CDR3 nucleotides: TGTGCCAGCTCACCATTAGCGATCCAAGAGACCCAGTACTTC. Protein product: CASSPLAIQETQYF.

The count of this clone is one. The CDR3 region has the DNA TGCGCCAGCAGCCCCCAACTAGCAACCACAGATACGCAGTATTTT. Its translation is CASSPQLATTDTQYF. J is TRBJ2-3 and V is TRBV4-1, with D maybe TRBD2 (6 bases). The CDR3 is 15 amino acids. CDR1 and CDR2 from the germline V gene are MGHRA and YSYEKL. V lost 4 bases and J 2 bases, leaving 13 bases between the germline ends.

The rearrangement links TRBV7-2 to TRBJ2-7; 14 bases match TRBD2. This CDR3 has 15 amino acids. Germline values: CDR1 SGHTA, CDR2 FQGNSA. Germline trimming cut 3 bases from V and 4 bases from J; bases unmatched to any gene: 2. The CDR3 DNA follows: TGTGCCAGCAGCTTTGGGACTAGCGGGGGTTACGAGCAGTACTTC. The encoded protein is CASSFGTSGGYEQYF.

CDR3 DNA: TGTGCCTGGAGCGACAGGGGGCTCTACGAGCAGTACTTC. Amino acid sequence: CAWSDRGLYEQYF. V is TRBV30 and J is TRBJ2-7; 10 nucleotides align to TRBD1. Trimming at V came to 3 bases and at J to 3 bases, leaving 2 bases not matched to a gene. CDR3 length equals 13 residues. Germline CDR1 is GTSNPN and CDR2 is SVGIG (reference sequence).

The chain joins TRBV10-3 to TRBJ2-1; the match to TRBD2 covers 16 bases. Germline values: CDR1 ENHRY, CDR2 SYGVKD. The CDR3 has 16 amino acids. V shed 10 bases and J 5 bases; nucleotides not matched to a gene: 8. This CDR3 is CASSGGLAGGNNEQFF. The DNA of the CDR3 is TGTGCCAGCTCGGGGGGACTAGCGGGAGGGAACAATGAGCAGTTCTTC.

CDR3: CASSELAGGPGELFF. In DNA, the CDR3 is TGTGCCAGCAGTGAGTTAGCGGGGGGGCCCGGGGAGCTGTTTTTT. This chain joins TRBV2 and TRBJ2-2; 11 bases match TRBD2. V lost 3 bases to trimming and J lost 6 bases; unmatched junction nucleotides: 3. Germline loops: CDR1 SNHLY, CDR2 FYNNEI. This CDR3 is 15 amino acids long. The whole variable domain, filled in from reference TRBV2 and TRBJ2-2, reads EPEVTQTPSHQVTQMGQEVILRCVPISNHLYFYWYRQILGQKVEFLVSFYNNEISEKSEIFDDQFSVERPDGSNFTLKIRSTKLEDSAMYFCASSELAGGPGELFFGEGSRLTVL.

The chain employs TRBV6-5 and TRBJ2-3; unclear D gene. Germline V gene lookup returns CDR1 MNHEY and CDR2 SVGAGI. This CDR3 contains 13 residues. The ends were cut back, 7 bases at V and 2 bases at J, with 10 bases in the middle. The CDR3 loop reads CASTSEVTDTQYF. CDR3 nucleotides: TGTGCCAGCACCTCCGAGGTCACAGATACGCAGTATTTT.

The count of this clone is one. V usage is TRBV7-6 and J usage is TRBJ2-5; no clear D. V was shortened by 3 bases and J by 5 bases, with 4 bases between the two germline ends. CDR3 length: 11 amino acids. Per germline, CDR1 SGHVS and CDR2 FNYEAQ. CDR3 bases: TGTGCCAGCAGCTTGACCGAGACCCAGTACTTC. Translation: CASSLTETQYF.

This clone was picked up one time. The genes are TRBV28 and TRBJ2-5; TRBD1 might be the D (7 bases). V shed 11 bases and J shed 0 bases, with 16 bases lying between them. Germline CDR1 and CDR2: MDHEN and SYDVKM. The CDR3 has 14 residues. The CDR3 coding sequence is TGTGCCTCCGCGGAGGGGGCTTACCAAGAGACCCAGTACTTC. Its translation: CASAEGAYQETQYF.

CDR3 residues: CASSALAGSDTDTQYF. CDR3 DNA sequence: TGTGCCAGCAGTGCCCTAGCTGGGTCGGACACAGATACGCAGTATTTT. The chain joins TRBV6-1 to TRBJ2-3, with D perhaps TRBD2 (5 bases). The CDR3 covers 16 residues. Germline V gene sequence: CDR1 MNHNS, CDR2 SASEGT. V was shortened by 4 bases and J by 2 bases, with 16 bases between the two germline ends.

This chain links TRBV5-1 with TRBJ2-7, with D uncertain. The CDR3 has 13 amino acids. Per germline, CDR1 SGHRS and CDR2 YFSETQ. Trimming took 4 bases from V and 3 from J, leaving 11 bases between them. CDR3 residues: CASSDGSVYEQYF. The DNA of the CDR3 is TGCGCCAGCAGCGACGGGTCTGTCTACGAGCAGTACTTC.

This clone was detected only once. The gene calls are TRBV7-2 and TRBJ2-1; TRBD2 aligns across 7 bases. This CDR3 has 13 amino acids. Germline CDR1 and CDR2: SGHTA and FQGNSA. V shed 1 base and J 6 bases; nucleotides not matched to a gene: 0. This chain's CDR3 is CASSLGLANEQFF. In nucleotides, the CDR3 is TGTGCCAGCAGCTTAGGACTAGCCAATGAGCAGTTCTTC.

CDR3 bases: TGTGCCTGGAGTGCCGGACAGGGAACGGGGGAGTACTTC. Its protein is CAWSAGQGTGEYF. This chain joins TRBV30 and TRBJ2-7; 8 bases align to TRBD1. The CDR3 contains 13 residues. V dropped 1 base and J dropped 11; count of bases not matched to a gene: 10. In germline, CDR1 is GTSNPN, CDR2 SVGIG (reference sequence).

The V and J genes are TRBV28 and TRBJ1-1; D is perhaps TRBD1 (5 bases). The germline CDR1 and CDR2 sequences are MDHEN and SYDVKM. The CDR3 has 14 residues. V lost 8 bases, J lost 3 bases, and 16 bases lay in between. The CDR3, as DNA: TGTGCCAGCGGGGTAGACAGCGGATACACTGAAGCTTTCTTT. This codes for CASGVDSGYTEAFF.

The CDR3 protein is CASSLYFTSQASSGNTIYF. Written as DNA, the CDR3 is TGCGCCAGCAGCTTATACTTCACATCCCAGGCGAGCTCTGGAAACACCATATATTTT. This chain connects TRBV5-1 to TRBJ1-3, with D unresolved. The V gene's germline CDR1 is SGHRS and CDR2 YFSETQ. This CDR3 has 19 residues. Trimming cost V 2 bases and J 0 bases, with 21 bases left between them.

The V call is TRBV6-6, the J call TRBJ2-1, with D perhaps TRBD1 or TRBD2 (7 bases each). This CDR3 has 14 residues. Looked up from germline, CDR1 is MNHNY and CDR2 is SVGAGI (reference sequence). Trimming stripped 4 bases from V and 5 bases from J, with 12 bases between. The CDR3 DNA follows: TGTGCCAGCAGTTCAGGGGGGGCGGACAATGAGCAGTTCTTC. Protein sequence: CASSSGGADNEQFF.

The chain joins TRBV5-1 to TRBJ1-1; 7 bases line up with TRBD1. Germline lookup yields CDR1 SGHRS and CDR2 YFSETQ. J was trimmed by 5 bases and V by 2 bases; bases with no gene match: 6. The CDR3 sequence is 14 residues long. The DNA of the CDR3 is TGCGCCAGCAGCTTAACTGACAGGGTTACTGAAGCTTTCTTT. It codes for CASSLTDRVTEAFF.

This CDR3 reads CASSQDRVGGMEPLHF. CDR3 bases: TGCGCCAGCAGCCAGGACCGCGTTGGGGGCATGGAGCCCCTCCACTTT. The rearrangement joins TRBV4-1 to TRBJ1-6, with a weak D call TRBD1 (6 bases). The CDR3 contains 16 residues. Trimming removed 3 bases at V and 13 bases at J, with 22 bases between. CDR1 is MGHRA and CDR2 is YSYEKL in the germline V gene.